The 6 T cell receptor beta chains listed next were all sequenced from one sample in a study of blood T cell repertoires in COVID-19. Assay: immunoSEQ multiplex PCR; the TCRdb copy retains only in-frame clones and omits some. The sample has roughly 260,000 clones, 80% to 95% seen once. What was sequenced was peripheral blood. These TCRs come from a person aged 18-30 years with COVID-19, enrolled during active disease.

The rearrangement joins TRBV5-4 to TRBJ2-1; 7 bases are a match to TRBD2. V lost 0 bases and J lost 5; bases outside the gene matches: 2. This CDR3 region has 14 residues. Germline lookup yields CDR1 SGHNT and CDR2 YYREEE (reference sequence). In DNA form, the CDR3 reads TGTGCCAGCAGCTTGGACCTAGCGGACAATGAGCAGTTCTTC. Encoded protein: CASSLDLADNEQFF.

The chain has TRBV4-3 and TRBJ2-5; 11 positions match TRBD1. Germline V lookup: CDR1 LGHNA, CDR2 YSLEER. J lost 6 bases, V lost 0 bases, and 3 bases had no gene match. This CDR3 contains 15 residues. The CDR3 loop reads CASSQDRDRGKTQYF. CDR3 nucleotides: TGCGCCAGCAGCCAAGATAGGGACAGGGGGAAGACCCAGTACTTC.

This rearrangement joins TRBV3-1 (or the pseudogene TRBV3-2) to TRBJ2-3; possible D gene TRBD1, 7 bases. CDR1 is LGHDT, CDR2 YNNKEL, per germline (reference sequence). The CDR3 length is 14 residues. Trimming removed 7 bases from V and 5 bases from J, with 16 bases in between. Here the CDR3 DNA reads TGTGCCAGCACCCGCGGGACAGAACAAGATACGCAGTATTTT. It is translated as CASTRGTEQDTQYF.

The V and J genes are TRBV7-9 and TRBJ2-3, with TRBD1 matching 9 bases. Germline-derived CDR1 and CDR2 are SEHNR and FQNEAQ (reference sequence). The CDR3 has 14 residues. V dropped 5 bases and J dropped 9; count of bases not matched to a gene: 9. The CDR3 is CASSRTGETRTQYF. The CDR3 DNA is TGTGCCAGCAGCCGGACAGGGGAAACTCGGACGCAGTATTTT.

This clone appeared a single time. The J gene is TRBJ1-1, the V gene TRBV5-8, with a weak D call TRBD1 (5 bases). Germline CDR1 and CDR2: SGHTS and YDEGEE. V was shortened by 0 bases and J by 1 base, with 7 bases between the two germline ends. The CDR3 sequence is 14 residues long. As DNA, the CDR3 is TGTGCCAGCAGCTTGGGGGGCTCGAACACTGAAGCTTTCTTT. This codes for CASSLGGSNTEAFF.

The genes are TRBV27 and TRBJ2-1, with D possibly being TRBD2 (5 bases). The CDR3 extends over 13 amino acids. Looked up from germline, CDR1 is MNHEY and CDR2 is SMNVEV (reference sequence). The V end was cut by 7 bases, the J end by 10 bases, with 17 bases between. CDR3 amino acids: CASNPGIYGEQFF. The CDR3 DNA reads as TGTGCCAGCAACCCCGGGATTTACGGGGAGCAGTTCTTC.